This entry concerns a single T cell receptor (beta chain). Arm-PCR of CDR3 regions and iRepertoire HTBI primers were used to build TCR beta libraries. Using its own MiXCR run on the multiplex PCR reads, TCRdb lists one record per CDR3 protein. There are 400,000 to 500,000 distinct CDR3 sequences in the sample; about 15% occur only once, and over 8.5% lies in the top ten. The data originate from a study of regulatory T cells in long-lasting Graves disease. The CDR3 covers 16 residues. The V gene's germline CDR1 is WSHSY and CDR2 SAAADI. Losses at the gene ends were 4 bases for V and 4 bases for J; bases not matched to a gene: 12. Noted time point: newly diagnosed GD, antithyroid drugs for less than 3 months. PBMCs were the source of the RNA used for TCR sequencing. American Thyroid Association guidelines were used to diagnose Graves' disease. Patients were enrolled at an endocrinology department in Xi'an, China.

The sample also formed part of further work on T cells in Graves' hyperthyroidism and ophthalmopathy. Per that paper: A 13 V-J model separated ophthalmopathy from stable hyperthyroidism. Before onset, ophthalmopathy was predicted by the model a median around 6 months earlier.

The sequence came from a young woman with Graves disease. This sequence joins TRBV10-2 and TRBJ1-2, with 7 bases that match TRBD1. This sample comprised peripheral blood mononuclear cells (PBMCs), obtained at new diagnosis, from a patient treated with antithyroid drugs. CDR3 residues: CASSGTGRSSSYGYTF. CDR3 bases: TGCGCCAGCAGTGGGACAGGAAGATCGTCCAGCTATGGCTACACCTTC.